Each of the 20 T cell receptor beta chains below was sequenced from the same sample in a study of OX40 agonist ivuxolimab in advanced cancers. TCRdb's table, derived via immunoSEQ multiplex PCR, lists solely in-frame clones and lacks some. The sample records over 65,000 clones, roughly 85% being singletons. Material: CD4+ or CD8+ T cells sorted from blood, obtained in a trial of the OX40 agonist ivuxolimab. These receptors were obtained from an adult with an advanced solid tumor such as melanoma, head and neck, liver or kidney cancer.

The genes are TRBV6-4 and TRBJ2-7, with D perhaps matching TRBD1 or TRBD2 (5 bases each). The CDR3 is made up of 13 amino acids. Trimming took off 2 bases at V and 5 bases at J, with 10 bases between the two ends. Per the germline V gene, CDR1 is MRHNA and CDR2 is SNTAGT. DNA for the CDR3: TGTGCCAGCAGTGACCCCGGGGACCACGAGCAGTACTTC. This translates into CASSDPGDHEQYF.

The rearrangement uses TRBV28 and TRBJ1-2, with D hard to call. Trimming removed 7 bases from V and 8 bases from J, with 23 bases in between. There are 15 residues in the CDR3. Per germline, CDR1 MDHEN and CDR2 SYDVKM. The CDR3 protein is CASTRRLGRRQGYTF. CDR3 DNA sequence: TGTGCCAGCACCCGAAGACTGGGCCGCAGGCAGGGCTACACCTTC.

The V call is TRBV5-5, the J call TRBJ1-1; D is possibly TRBD1 (6 bases). Looked up from germline, CDR1 is SGHKS and CDR2 is YYEKEE (reference sequence). The V end lost 3 bases, the J end lost 8 bases, and 11 bases lay between the germline ends. The CDR3 runs 12 residues. The CDR3 is CASSSAGGEAFF. CDR3 DNA: TGTGCCAGCAGCTCTGCCGGGGGCGAAGCTTTCTTT.

In DNA, the CDR3 is TGTGCCAGCAGCTCGGACCTAGCGGGGGATACGCAGTATTTT. Translation: CASSSDLAGDTQYF. The chain is built from TRBV5-4 and TRBJ2-3, with 9 bases lining up with TRBD2. This CDR3 contains 14 residues. The J segment lost 6 bases and the V segment lost 3 bases, leaving 5 bases of the junction unmatched. Per the germline V gene, CDR1 is SGHNT and CDR2 is YYREEE (reference sequence).

The chain links TRBV19 to TRBJ2-3; TRBD1 might be the D (6 bases). CDR1 and CDR2 from the germline V gene are LNHDA and SQIVND (reference sequence). The length of the CDR3 is 19 residues. Trimming took 7 bases from V and 2 from J, leaving 28 bases between them. The DNA for the CDR3 is TGTGCCAGTACCAACTTGGGGGCAGTCACGAACCTCCACACAGATACGCAGTATTTT. This sequence encodes CASTNLGAVTNLHTDTQYF.

The chain joins TRBV2 to TRBJ2-7; possibly TRBD1 for D (6 bases). Looked up from germline, CDR1 is SNHLY and CDR2 is FYNNEI. The CDR3 sequence is 13 residues long. The V end lost 7 bases, the J end lost 1 base, and 11 bases lay between the germline ends. The CDR3 DNA follows: TGTGCCAGCATGGGGACATTTTCCTACGAGCAGTACTTC. This encodes CASMGTFSYEQYF.

This clone was seen a single time. The chain has TRBV9 and TRBJ2-5; 8 nucleotides match TRBD1. The germline CDR1 and CDR2 sequences are SGDLS and YYNGEE. V trimming: 0 bases; J trimming: 4 bases; junction bases outside the gene matches: 5. The CDR3 covers 15 residues. The CDR3 region is CASSVAQGAGETQYF. In nucleotides, the CDR3 is TGTGCCAGCAGCGTAGCCCAGGGGGCCGGAGAGACCCAGTACTTC.

The CDR3 bases are TGTGCCAGCAGTTGGCCAGGGGATTCACCCCTCCACTTT. This sequence encodes CASSWPGDSPLHF. The chain recombines TRBV27 with TRBJ1-6, with D tentatively TRBD1 (6 bases). The CDR3 has 13 residues. The germline CDR1 and CDR2 sequences are MNHEY and SMNVEV (reference sequence). Deletions cut 4 bases from V and 8 bases from J, with 9 bases between.

Here the CDR3 reads CASSLEGIRGSYEQYF. As DNA, the CDR3 is TGCGCCAGCAGCTTGGAGGGCATTAGGGGAAGCTACGAGCAGTACTTC. The chain carries TRBV5-1 and TRBJ2-7; a weak D match, TRBD1 (5 bases). Germline CDR1 reads SGHRS; CDR2 reads YFSETQ. The CDR3 loop spans 16 amino acids. Trimming pared 0 bases from V and 3 bases from J, leaving 16 bases between.

This clone has just one count. CDR3 coding DNA: TGTGCCAGCAGTGTCAAGGGGGAGAACACTGAAGCTTTCTTT. This encodes CASSVKGENTEAFF. This chain links TRBV2 with TRBJ1-1; perhaps TRBD1 as D (6 bases). Trimming removed 4 bases at V and 1 base at J, with 10 bases between. The CDR3 runs 14 residues. Germline assignment: CDR1 SNHLY and CDR2 FYNNEI.

This sequence joins TRBV7-2 and TRBJ2-5, with TRBD2 matching over 7 bases. The CDR3 runs 13 residues. Germline trimming cut 5 bases from V and 3 bases from J; bases unmatched to any gene: 3. Per germline, CDR1 SGHTA and CDR2 FQGNSA. The CDR3: CASSRSGKETQYF. The DNA for the CDR3 is TGTGCCAGCAGCCGAAGCGGGAAAGAGACCCAGTACTTC.

The chain links TRBV5-4 to TRBJ2-5; TRBD2 is a possible D gene (6 bases). CDR1 and CDR2 (germline): SGHNT, YYREEE (reference sequence). The CDR3 totals 15 residues. Trimming took off 5 bases at V and 1 base at J, with 15 bases between the two ends. CDR3 in DNA: TGTGCCAGCAGTGTGGACTACACAACCCAAGAGACCCAGTACTTC. This encodes CASSVDYTTQETQYF.

V gene TRBV10-2 combines with J gene TRBJ2-2; 14 nucleotides align to TRBD2. CDR3 length: 17 amino acids. Trimming removed 5 bases from V and 3 bases from J; junction bases left unmatched: 5. Germline V gene sequence: CDR1 WSHSY, CDR2 SAAADI. The CDR3 loop is CASSKTSGGADTGELFF. The CDR3 DNA sequence: TGCGCCAGCAGTAAGACTAGCGGGGGGGCCGACACCGGGGAGCTGTTTTTT.

This clone was seen a handful of times. The V gene is TRBV2, the J gene TRBJ2-3; 10 positions agree with TRBD2. Looked up from germline, CDR1 is SNHLY and CDR2 is FYNNEI. The ends lost 5 bases at V and 6 bases at J; junction bases unmatched: 14. This CDR3 region has 17 residues. Here the CDR3 reads CASSRLIGLAAPDTQYF. The CDR3 DNA follows: TGTGCCAGCAGTCGTTTAATCGGACTAGCGGCTCCGGATACGCAGTATTTT. Together with reference TRBV2 and TRBJ2-3, the CDR3 gives the full variable domain: EPEVTQTPSHQVTQMGQEVILRCVPISNHLYFYWYRQILGQKVEFLVSFYNNEISEKSEIFDDQFSVERPDGSNFTLKIRSTKLEDSAMYFCASSRLIGLAAPDTQYFGPGTRLTVL.

The chain couples TRBV27 to TRBJ2-7; TRBD2 matches 7 bases. Unmatched junction bases numbered 5, after V lost 3 bases and J lost 6 bases. CDR3 length equals 13 residues. The germline CDR1 and CDR2 sequences are MNHEY and SMNVEV (reference sequence). The CDR3 coding sequence is TGTGCCAGCAGTTTTTCGGGGGAGGGCGAGCAGTACTTC. Translated: CASSFSGEGEQYF.

V and J are TRBV6-1 and TRBJ2-1; 11 bases are shared with TRBD1. The CDR3 length is 15 residues. Trimming removed 6 bases from V and 4 bases from J; junction bases left unmatched: 5. Germline V gives CDR1 MNHNS, CDR2 SASEGT. CDR3 DNA: TGTGCCAGCAGCCCCGGGACAGGGGGTTACAATGAGCAGTTCTTC. Its protein product is CASSPGTGGYNEQFF.

This chain connects TRBV28 to TRBJ1-1; TRBD1 agrees at 8 bases. CDR3 length equals 15 residues. Germline V lookup: CDR1 MDHEN, CDR2 SYDVKM. The V and J ends lost 2 bases and 6 bases, in that order; junction bases with no gene match: 8. The CDR3 loop reads CASSLQGALIPEAFF. CDR3 in DNA: TGTGCCAGCAGTTTACAGGGGGCCCTCATCCCTGAAGCTTTCTTT.

The chain links TRBV5-4 to TRBJ2-1, with 8 bases lining up with TRBD1. The V segment lost 4 bases and the J segment 6 bases; nucleotides outside the gene matches: 9. There are 15 residues in the CDR3. Germline V gene lookup returns CDR1 SGHNT and CDR2 YYREEE (reference sequence). The CDR3 coding sequence is TGTGCCAGCAGCACGGGGACAGGCCGACTCAATGAGCAGTTCTTC. It specifies CASSTGTGRLNEQFF.

This clone appeared once. This rearrangement joins TRBV6-1 to TRBJ2-3; 8 nucleotides agree with TRBD2. Germline CDR1 is MNHNS and CDR2 is SASEGT. V trimming: 4 bases; J trimming: 1 base; junction bases outside the gene matches: 7. The CDR3 length is 16 residues. The CDR3 reads CASSVTGGAGTDTQYF. CDR3 coding DNA: TGTGCCAGCAGTGTTACCGGGGGGGCTGGCACAGATACGCAGTATTTT.

The rearrangement links TRBV6-4 to TRBJ2-7; D possibly uses TRBD1 or TRBD2 (5 bases each). The CDR3 has 17 amino acids. Trimming shortened V by 6 bases and J by 2 bases, and 23 bases separated the two germline ends. Germline V CDR1 and CDR2: MRHNA, SNTAGT. This CDR3 reads CASRTRGPYPSTYEQYF. CDR3 DNA: TGTGCCAGCAGGACGAGGGGTCCATATCCTTCTACCTACGAGCAGTACTTC.